This TCR beta chain was observed in a study of blood T cell repertoires in COVID-19. Germline values: CDR1 LNHDA, CDR2 SQIVND (reference sequence). The CDR3 spans 17 residues. V gave up 3 bases and J gave up 8 bases, with 25 bases separating them. The data were produced by immunoSEQ multiplex PCR, yet TCRdb's version contains in-frame clones alone and is incomplete. The table has hundreds of thousands of clones, about nine tenths seen once; the top ten hold roughly 0.25%. The source material was peripheral blood. This clonotype was sampled from a woman between 18 and 29 years old with acute or convalescent COVID-19. The gene calls are TRBV19 and TRBJ1-2; D is possibly TRBD1 (6 bases). The CDR3 nucleotides read TGTGCCAGTAGTATGCGTTGGGGGCAGGGCGGAGAGCAAGGCTACACCTTC. Translated: CASSMRWGQGGEQGYTF.